Below are 31 T cell receptor beta chains sequenced from a single sample in a study of early T cells in non-severe SARS-CoV-2 infection. TCRdb itself ran the 5' RACE reads through MiXCR, one entry per CDR3 protein. The sample lists around 80,000 distinct CDR3 sequences; 8% to 13% were seen once. The source material was whole blood, sampled at baseline. The source of these receptors is an adult who was a healthcare worker with PCR-confirmed SARS-CoV-2 infection or an uninfected control (not recorded which).

This clonotype has just a few counts. The rearrangement joins TRBV7-2 to TRBJ2-7; the match to TRBD1 covers 9 bases. This CDR3 spans 14 amino acids. Germline CDR1 is SGHTA and CDR2 is FQGNSA. Trimming took 6 bases from V and 2 from J; bases not matched to a gene: 5. The CDR3 loop is CASRTDRGTYEQYF. As DNA, the CDR3 is TGTGCCAGCAGGACGGACAGGGGAACCTACGAGCAGTACTTC.

In this sample, this clonotype turned up many times. This chain uses TRBV7-2 with TRBJ2-3; D is possibly TRBD1 or TRBD2 (5 bases each). This CDR3 spans 14 amino acids. Germline-derived CDR1 and CDR2 are SGHTA and FQGNSA. V shed 6 bases and J shed 4 bases, with 14 bases lying between them. CDR3 bases: TGTGCCAGCAGTTGGAGGCAGGGATCAGATACGCAGTATTTT. Translated: CASSWRQGSDTQYF. Supplemented by reference TRBV7-2 and TRBJ2-3, the full variable domain reads GAGVSQSPSNKVTEKGKDVELRCDPISGHTALYWYRQSLGQGLEFLIYFQGNSAPDKSGLPSDRFSAERTGGSVSTLTIQRTQQEDSAVYLCASSWRQGSDTQYFGPGTRLTVL.

In its sample, this clonotype was seen a few times. V usage is TRBV20-1 and J usage is TRBJ1-1, with 10 positions matching TRBD1. The junction had 11 bases not matched to a gene; V was cut back by 5 bases and J by 5 bases. Per the germline V gene, CDR1 is DFQATT and CDR2 is SNEGSKA (reference sequence). The CDR3 loop spans 15 amino acids. This CDR3 reads CSAPSDRGRRTEAFF. CDR3 nucleotide sequence: TGCAGTGCTCCTTCCGACAGGGGGCGGCGAACTGAAGCTTTCTTT.

This clonotype was seen at least ten times. The chain combines TRBV29-1 with TRBJ2-5; D is undetermined. This CDR3 is built from 11 residues. The ends were cut back, 0 bases at V and 5 bases at J, with 4 bases in the middle. The V gene's germline CDR1 is SQVTM and CDR2 ANQGSEA. In nucleotides, the CDR3 is TGCAGCGTTGAAGATCTTGAGACCCAGTACTTC. Its translation is CSVEDLETQYF.

At least ten counts were recorded for this clonotype. J is TRBJ2-3 and V is TRBV7-3; 8 bases fit TRBD2. This CDR3 has 13 residues. The V and J ends lost 4 bases and 6 bases, in that order; junction bases with no gene match: 3. The germline V gene has CDR1 SGHTA and CDR2 FQGTGA. The CDR3 protein is CASSSLAGDTQYF. In DNA, the CDR3 is TGTGCCAGCAGCTCATTAGCGGGGGATACGCAGTATTTT.

This clonotype was counted many times. The chain couples TRBV2 to TRBJ2-7, with 8 bases aligning to TRBD2. Germline CDR1 reads SNHLY; CDR2 reads FYNNEI. J lost 4 bases, V lost 6 bases, and 5 bases had no gene match. This CDR3 has 13 residues. The CDR3, as DNA: TGTGCCAGCAGCTCCGGGACTAGTTACGAGCAGTACTTC. Its protein is CASSSGTSYEQYF.

In this sample, this clonotype turned up many times. V usage is TRBV7-2 and J usage is TRBJ2-1, with D possibly being TRBD2 (6 bases). This CDR3 spans 17 amino acids. V lost 1 base to trimming and J lost 4 bases, with 17 bases between them. From germline, CDR1 is SGHTA and CDR2 FQGNSA. The CDR3 nucleotides are TGTGCCAGCAGCTTAGTCGGGGCGGGGACTGGATACAATGAGCAGTTCTTC. As protein: CASSLVGAGTGYNEQFF. Full variable domain (missing parts from reference TRBV7-2 and TRBJ2-1): GAGVSQSPSNKVTEKGKDVELRCDPISGHTALYWYRQSLGQGLEFLIYFQGNSAPDKSGLPSDRFSAERTGGSVSTLTIQRTQQEDSAVYLCASSLVGAGTGYNEQFFGPGTRLTVL.

The CDR3 nucleotides read TGTGCCAGTAGTCTCAGCCTGGGACTAGCGTACACCGGGGAGCTGTTTTTT. Residues: CASSLSLGLAYTGELFF. V and J are TRBV19 and TRBJ2-2; 10 bases are a match to TRBD2. CDR3 length: 17 amino acids. J was trimmed by 3 bases and V by 5 bases; bases with no gene match: 9. From germline, CDR1 is LNHDA and CDR2 SQIVND (reference sequence).

V and J are TRBV4-1 and TRBJ2-7, with 11 positions matching TRBD2. The CDR3 is 15 residues long. After removal of 4 bases from V and 4 bases from J, the junction contained 6 bases not matched to a gene. CDR1 and CDR2 from the germline V gene are MGHRA and YSYEKL. The CDR3 reads CASSRGLAGLYEQYF. CDR3 DNA sequence: TGCGCCAGCAGCCGCGGACTAGCGGGCTTATACGAGCAGTACTTC.

This clonotype was found a few times. The CDR3: CASRDRVGQPQHF. The CDR3 region has the DNA TGTGCCAGCCGTGACAGGGTAGGTCAGCCCCAGCATTTT. This chain uses TRBV19 with TRBJ1-5; 7 bases fit TRBD1. Germline V gene data show CDR1 as LNHDA and CDR2 as SQIVND (reference sequence). This CDR3 region has 13 residues. With V trimmed by 9 bases and J by 6 bases, 8 bases remained unmatched. Drawing the rest from reference TRBV19 and TRBJ1-5, the complete variable domain is DGGITQSPKYLFRKEGQNVTLSCEQNLNHDAMYWYRQDPGQGLRLIYYSQIVNDFQKGDIAEGYSVSREKKESFPLTVTSAQKNPTAFYLCASRDRVGQPQHFGDGTRLSIL.

This clonotype was seen more than once but under ten times. V and J are TRBV18 and TRBJ2-6; no firm D call. In germline, CDR1 is KGHSH, CDR2 LQKENI. V was pared by 0 bases and J by 4 bases, with 4 bases between. CDR3 length: 14 amino acids. The CDR3 protein is CASSPPEGANVLTF. In DNA, the CDR3 is TGTGCCAGCTCACCACCGGAAGGGGCCAACGTCCTGACTTTC.

The chain has TRBV4-2 and TRBJ2-5; D is perhaps TRBD1 or TRBD2 (5 bases each). Trimming shortened V by 6 bases and J by 3 bases, and 11 bases separated the two germline ends. Germline CDR1 reads LGHNA; CDR2 reads YNFKEQ. CDR3 length: 13 amino acids. The CDR3 region is CASSSADKETQYF. The CDR3 nucleotides read TGTGCCAGCAGTTCAGCGGACAAAGAGACCCAGTACTTC.

This sequence joins TRBV5-6 and TRBJ1-1; D gene ambiguous. CDR1 SGHDT and CDR2 YYEEEE come from the germline V gene. The V end was cut by 2 bases, the J end by 8 bases, with 16 bases between. The CDR3 sequence is 14 residues long. CDR3: CASSFLASAQEAFF. CDR3 in DNA: TGTGCCAGCAGCTTTTTGGCGTCGGCTCAAGAAGCTTTCTTT.

This rearrangement joins TRBV6-6 to TRBJ2-7, with 14 nucleotides matching TRBD2. With 5 bases clipped from V and 1 base from J, the junction kept 4 bases outside the gene matches. This CDR3 is built from 16 residues. Germline lookup yields CDR1 MNHNY and CDR2 SVGAGI (reference sequence). The DNA of the CDR3 is TGTGCCAGCAGTCGAAGGACTAGCGGGAGGTCCTACGAGCAGTACTTC. Translation gives CASSRRTSGRSYEQYF.

The V gene is TRBV3-1, the J gene TRBJ2-4, with 11 bases aligning to TRBD2. The trim removed 4 bases at V and 6 bases at J, leaving 8 bases unmatched. The CDR3 sequence is 16 residues long. Germline-derived CDR1 and CDR2 are LGHDT and YNNKEL (reference sequence). CDR3 DNA sequence: TGTGCCAGCAGCCCTGATAGCGGGAGGGCCGTAAACATTCAGTACTTC. Its translation is CASSPDSGRAVNIQYF.

This clonotype was seen only a few times. This chain links TRBV12-3 or TRBV12-4 with TRBJ2-1, with D uncertain. The CDR3 has 14 residues. Deletions cut 2 bases from V and 7 bases from J, with 12 bases between. This chain's CDR3 is CASSLPPIGNEQFF. The DNA of the CDR3 is TGTGCCAGCAGTTTACCCCCTATTGGTAATGAGCAGTTCTTC.

This clonotype was detected ten times or more. V usage is TRBV7-6 and J usage is TRBJ2-3, with D maybe TRBD2 (6 bases). CDR3 length: 14 residues. Looked up from germline, CDR1 is SGHVS and CDR2 is FNYEAQ. V lost 5 bases and J 2 bases, leaving 11 bases between the germline ends. As DNA, the CDR3 is TGTGCCAGCAGCCGGGACTTACTCACAGATACGCAGTATTTT. It is translated as CASSRDLLTDTQYF.

This chain connects TRBV11-2 to TRBJ2-2; 11 positions agree with TRBD1. In germline, CDR1 is SGHAT, CDR2 FQNNGV. J was trimmed by 5 bases and V by 5 bases; bases with no gene match: 4. The CDR3 has 15 amino acids. The CDR3 coding sequence is TGTGCCAGCAGCATAGGGACAGGGGGTACCGGGGAGCTGTTTTTT. Encoded protein: CASSIGTGGTGELFF.

This chain uses TRBV18 with TRBJ1-5; no definite D call. Germline V gives CDR1 KGHSH, CDR2 LQKENI. This CDR3 contains 13 residues. The V end was cut by 3 bases, the J end by 4 bases, with 7 bases between. CDR3 sequence (DNA): TGTGCCAGCTCACCGGTCTTGAATCAGCCCCAGCATTTT. It codes for CASSPVLNQPQHF.

A word on this clonotype: The conserved closing phenylalanine or tryptophan is absent in this CDR3, likely reflecting a read error. The chain has TRBV12-3 or TRBV12-4 and TRBJ2-3; D unclear. The CDR3 spans 11 residues. V gave up 3 bases and J gave up 2 bases, with 0 bases separating them. The CDR3 DNA follows: TGTGCCAGCAGTTTCACAGATACGCAGTATTCT. Its translation: CASSFTDTQYS.

This clonotype was seen a handful of times. V usage is TRBV20-1 and J usage is TRBJ2-7; D may be TRBD2 (7 bases). This CDR3 is 15 amino acids long. V was shortened by 0 bases and J by 1 base, with 13 bases between the two germline ends. The germline CDR1 and CDR2 sequences are DFQATT and SNEGSKA (reference sequence). Written as DNA, the CDR3 is TGCAGTGCTAGAGAAGCGGGACACCTATCCTACGAGCAGTACTTC. Translation: CSAREAGHLSYEQYF.

This clonotype was observed many times. V usage is TRBV27 and J usage is TRBJ2-7, with D maybe TRBD1 (6 bases). Germline lookup yields CDR1 MNHEY and CDR2 SMNVEV (reference sequence). The CDR3 loop spans 17 amino acids. Trimming took off 0 bases at V and 6 bases at J, with 21 bases between the two ends. The CDR3 sequence is CASSLSGWEHRAAEQYF. The CDR3 DNA sequence: TGTGCCAGCAGTTTATCCGGCTGGGAGCACAGGGCAGCCGAGCAGTACTTC.

V and J are TRBV28 and TRBJ1-1; perhaps TRBD1 as D (5 bases). The CDR3 totals 13 residues. The germline V gene has CDR1 MDHEN and CDR2 SYDVKM. Trimming removed 6 bases from V and 6 bases from J, with 14 bases in between. The CDR3 sequence is CASRPTGTSEAFF. Here the CDR3 DNA reads TGTGCCAGCAGGCCCACCGGGACCTCTGAAGCTTTCTTT.

The chain combines TRBV19 with TRBJ2-1, with 9 nucleotides matching TRBD2. Germline V CDR1 and CDR2: LNHDA, SQIVND (reference sequence). The CDR3 has 16 residues. The V segment lost 3 bases and the J segment 7 bases; nucleotides outside the gene matches: 10. The chain's CDR3 is CASSIKAGGPVNEQFF. DNA for the CDR3: TGTGCCAGTAGTATTAAGGCGGGAGGGCCTGTGAATGAGCAGTTCTTC.

This clonotype has more than one count but fewer than ten. The chain employs TRBV20-1 and TRBJ2-1; TRBD2 is a possible D gene (6 bases). Germline values: CDR1 DFQATT, CDR2 SNEGSKA (reference sequence). The CDR3 has 14 residues. CDR3 amino acids: CSGNRPGVYNEQFF. Written as DNA, the CDR3 is TGCAGCGGAAACAGGCCGGGAGTCTACAATGAGCAGTTCTTC.

This clonotype was recorded many times. V is TRBV5-1 and J is TRBJ2-5; no clear D. The germline V gene encodes CDR1 SGHRS and CDR2 YFSETQ. The CDR3 covers 15 residues. Trimming removed 0 bases at V and 4 bases at J, with 13 bases between. The CDR3 loop is CASSLALSKTETQYF. CDR3 sequence (DNA): TGCGCCAGCAGCTTGGCCCTTTCCAAGACAGAGACCCAGTACTTC.

There are many counts of this clonotype. This chain connects TRBV10-1 to TRBJ2-5; TRBD1 aligns across 9 bases. Germline CDR1 WNHNN, CDR2 SYGVQD (reference sequence). The CDR3 extends over 14 amino acids. The V segment lost 6 bases and the J segment 1 base; nucleotides outside the gene matches: 3. CDR3 sequence (DNA): TGCGCCAGCAGGGCGACAGGGGGCCAAGAGACCCAGTACTTC. Translated: CASRATGGQETQYF.

This clonotype appeared many times. This chain connects TRBV30 to TRBJ2-5, with TRBD2 identical over 9 bases. This CDR3 comprises 14 residues. Trimming at V came to 4 bases and at J to 3 bases, leaving 6 bases not matched to a gene. The germline V gene encodes CDR1 GTSNPN and CDR2 SVGIG (reference sequence). The CDR3 nucleotides are TGTGCCTGGAACAGCGGGAGGAGGGAAGAGACCCAGTACTTC. It codes for CAWNSGRREETQYF.

There are a few counts of this clonotype. This CDR3 is CASSFENSGNTIYF. In DNA, the CDR3 is TGTGCCAGCAGCTTTGAGAACTCTGGAAACACCATATATTTT. The J gene is TRBJ1-3, the V gene TRBV7-2; D gene unclear. Looked up from germline, CDR1 is SGHTA and CDR2 is FQGNSA. Trimming left V 3 bases short and J 0 bases short, with 6 bases between. The CDR3 spans 14 residues.

The chain recombines TRBV6-5 with TRBJ2-1, with 14 bases that match TRBD2. Germline loops: CDR1 MNHEY, CDR2 SVGAGI. The CDR3 contains 15 residues. The V segment lost 9 bases and the J segment 8 bases; nucleotides outside the gene matches: 9. The CDR3 region has the DNA TGTGCCAGGACCCGGACTAGCGGGAGGACCCATGAGCAGTTCTTC. This encodes CARTRTSGRTHEQFF.

This clonotype was observed at least ten times. This chain joins TRBV7-3 and TRBJ2-3; D uncertain. Germline CDR1 is SGHTA and CDR2 is FQGTGA. CDR3 length: 13 amino acids. Trimming cost V 1 base and J 4 bases, with 6 bases left between them. The CDR3, as DNA: TGTGCCAGCAGCTTAATGGAAGCAGATACGCAGTATTTT. It yields the protein CASSLMEADTQYF. Complete variable domain (other parts from reference TRBV7-3 and TRBJ2-3): GAGVSQTPSNKVTEKGKYVELRCDPISGHTALYWYRQSLGQGPEFLIYFQGTGAADDSGLPNDRFFAVRPEGSVSTLKIQRTERGDSAVYLCASSLMEADTQYFGPGTRLTVL.